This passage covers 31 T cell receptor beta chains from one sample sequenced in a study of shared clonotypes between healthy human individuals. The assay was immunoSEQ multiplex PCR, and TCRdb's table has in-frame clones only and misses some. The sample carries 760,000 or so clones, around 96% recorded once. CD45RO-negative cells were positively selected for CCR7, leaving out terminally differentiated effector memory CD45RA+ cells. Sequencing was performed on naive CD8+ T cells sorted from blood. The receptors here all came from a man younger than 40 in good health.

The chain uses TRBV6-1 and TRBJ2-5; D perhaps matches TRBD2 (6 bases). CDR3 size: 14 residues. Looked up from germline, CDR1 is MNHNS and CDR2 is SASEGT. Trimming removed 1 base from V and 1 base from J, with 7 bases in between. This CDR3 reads CASSEERAQETQYF. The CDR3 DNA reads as TGTGCCAGCAGTGAAGAGCGGGCCCAAGAGACCCAGTACTTC.

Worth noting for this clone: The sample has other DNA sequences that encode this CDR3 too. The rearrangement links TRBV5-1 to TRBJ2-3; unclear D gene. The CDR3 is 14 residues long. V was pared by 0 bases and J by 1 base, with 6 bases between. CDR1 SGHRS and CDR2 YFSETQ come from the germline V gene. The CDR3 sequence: CASSLVSGTDTQYF. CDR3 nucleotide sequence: TGCGCCAGCAGCTTGGTATCGGGCACAGATACGCAGTATTTT. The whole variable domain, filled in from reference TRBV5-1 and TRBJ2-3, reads KAGVTQTPRYLIKTRGQQVTLSCSPISGHRSVSWYQQTPGQGLQFLFEYFSETQRNKGNFPGRFSGRQFSNSRSEMNVSTLELGDSALYLCASSLVSGTDTQYFGPGTRLTVL.

CDR3: CASSLSEGAYGYTF. CDR3 coding DNA: TGCGCCAGCAGCCTCTCGGAGGGGGCGTATGGCTACACCTTC. The gene calls are TRBV4-3 and TRBJ1-2; 7 bases fit TRBD1. V shed 4 bases, J shed 5 bases, and the junction held 7 bases outside the gene matches. The CDR3 sequence is 14 residues long. Germline loops: CDR1 LGHNA, CDR2 YSLEER.

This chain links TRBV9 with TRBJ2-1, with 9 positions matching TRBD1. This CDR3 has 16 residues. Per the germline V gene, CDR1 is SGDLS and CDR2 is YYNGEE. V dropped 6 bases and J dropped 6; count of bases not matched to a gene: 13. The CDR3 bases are TGTGCCAGCACCGACCGGGGCGGGACAGGGAGCAATGAGCAGTTCTTC. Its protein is CASTDRGGTGSNEQFF.

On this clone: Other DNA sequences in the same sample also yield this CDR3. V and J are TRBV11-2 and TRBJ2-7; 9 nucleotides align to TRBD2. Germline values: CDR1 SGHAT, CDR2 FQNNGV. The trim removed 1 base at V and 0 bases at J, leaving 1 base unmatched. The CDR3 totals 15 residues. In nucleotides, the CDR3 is TGTGCCAGCAGCTTAGGACTAGCGGCCTCCTACGAGCAGTACTTC. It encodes CASSLGLAASYEQYF.

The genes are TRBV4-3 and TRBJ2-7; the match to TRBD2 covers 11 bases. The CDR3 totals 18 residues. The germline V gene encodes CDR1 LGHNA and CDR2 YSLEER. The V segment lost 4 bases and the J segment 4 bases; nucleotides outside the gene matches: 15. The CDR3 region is CASSPTFPLAGGPYEQYF. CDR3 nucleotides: TGCGCCAGCAGCCCCACCTTCCCGCTAGCGGGAGGCCCTTACGAGCAGTACTTC.

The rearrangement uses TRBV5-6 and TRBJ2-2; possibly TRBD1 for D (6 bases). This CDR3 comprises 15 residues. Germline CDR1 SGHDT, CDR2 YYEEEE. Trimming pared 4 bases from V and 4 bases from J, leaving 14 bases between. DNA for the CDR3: TGTGCCAGCAGCCTGAGAACAGGGCTCACCGGGGAGCTGTTTTTT. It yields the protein CASSLRTGLTGELFF.

The CDR3 sequence is CAISESGAHEQFF. For the CDR3, the DNA is TGTGCCATCAGTGAGTCCGGGGCCCATGAGCAGTTCTTC. The chain joins TRBV10-3 to TRBJ2-1; D tentatively fits TRBD1 or TRBD2 (5 bases each). The CDR3 sequence is 13 residues long. Germline CDR1 reads ENHRY; CDR2 reads SYGVKD. Trimming left V 0 bases short and J 8 bases short, with 8 bases between.

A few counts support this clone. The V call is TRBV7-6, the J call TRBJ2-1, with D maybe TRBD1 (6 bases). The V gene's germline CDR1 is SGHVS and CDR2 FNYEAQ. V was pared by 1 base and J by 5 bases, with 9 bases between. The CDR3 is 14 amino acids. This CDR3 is CASSLDRVNNEQFF. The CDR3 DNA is TGTGCCAGCAGCTTAGACAGGGTAAACAATGAGCAGTTCTTC.

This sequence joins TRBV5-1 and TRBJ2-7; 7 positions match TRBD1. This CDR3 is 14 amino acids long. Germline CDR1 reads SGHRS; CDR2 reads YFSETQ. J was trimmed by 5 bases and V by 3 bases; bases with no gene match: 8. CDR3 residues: CASSSEGAWDEQYF. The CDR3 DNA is TGCGCCAGCAGCTCCGAGGGGGCTTGGGACGAGCAGTACTTC.

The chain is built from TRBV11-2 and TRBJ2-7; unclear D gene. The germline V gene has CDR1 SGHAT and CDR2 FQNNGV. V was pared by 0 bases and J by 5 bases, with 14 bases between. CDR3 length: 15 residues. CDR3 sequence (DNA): TGTGCCAGCAGCTTAGATAACCGGAAGTTAAACGAGCAGTACTTC. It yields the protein CASSLDNRKLNEQYF.

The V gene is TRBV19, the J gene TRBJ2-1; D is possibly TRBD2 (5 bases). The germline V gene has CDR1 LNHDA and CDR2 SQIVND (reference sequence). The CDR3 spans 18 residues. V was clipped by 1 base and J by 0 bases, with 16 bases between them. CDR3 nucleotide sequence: TGTGCCAGTAGTATAGTAATTCTAGCCGGAGGCTCCTACAATGAGCAGTTCTTC. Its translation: CASSIVILAGGSYNEQFF.

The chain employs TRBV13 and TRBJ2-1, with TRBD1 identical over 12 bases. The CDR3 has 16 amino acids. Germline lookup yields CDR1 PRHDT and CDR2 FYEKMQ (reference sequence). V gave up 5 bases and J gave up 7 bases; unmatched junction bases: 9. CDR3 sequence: CASSGPGQGARNEQFF. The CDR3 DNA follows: TGTGCCAGCAGCGGACCGGGACAGGGGGCGCGGAATGAGCAGTTCTTC.

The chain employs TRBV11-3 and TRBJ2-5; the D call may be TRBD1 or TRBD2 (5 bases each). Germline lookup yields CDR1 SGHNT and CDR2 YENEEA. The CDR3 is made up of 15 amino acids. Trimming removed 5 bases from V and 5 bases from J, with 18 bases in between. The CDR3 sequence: CASSLGTDEQETQYF. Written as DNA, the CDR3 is TGTGCCAGCAGCCTGGGGACCGACGAACAGGAGACCCAGTACTTC.

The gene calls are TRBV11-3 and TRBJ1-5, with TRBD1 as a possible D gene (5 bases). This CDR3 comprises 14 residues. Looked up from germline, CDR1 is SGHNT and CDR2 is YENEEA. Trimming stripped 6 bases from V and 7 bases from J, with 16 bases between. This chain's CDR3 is CASRPARRGQPQHF. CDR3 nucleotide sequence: TGTGCCAGCAGGCCCGCAAGGAGGGGACAGCCCCAGCATTTT.

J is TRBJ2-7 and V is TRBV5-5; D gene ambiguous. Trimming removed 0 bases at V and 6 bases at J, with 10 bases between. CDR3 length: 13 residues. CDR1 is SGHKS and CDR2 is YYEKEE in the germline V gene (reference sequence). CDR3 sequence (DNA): TGTGCCAGCAGCTTGGCCTCCGGAAGCGAGCAGTACTTC. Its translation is CASSLASGSEQYF.

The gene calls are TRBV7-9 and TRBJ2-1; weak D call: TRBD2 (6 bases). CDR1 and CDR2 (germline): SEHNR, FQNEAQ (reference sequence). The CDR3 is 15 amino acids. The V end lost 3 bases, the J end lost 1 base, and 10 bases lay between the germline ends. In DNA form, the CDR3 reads TGTGCCAGCAGCTTGGGGGAGGCATCCTACAATGAGCAGTTCTTC. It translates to CASSLGEASYNEQFF. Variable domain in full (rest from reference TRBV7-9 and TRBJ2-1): DTGVSQNPRHKITKRGQNVTFRCDPISEHNRLYWYRQTLGQGPEFLTYFQNEAQLEKSRLLSDRFSAERPKGSFSTLEIQRTEQGDSAMYLCASSLGEASYNEQFFGPGTRLTVL.

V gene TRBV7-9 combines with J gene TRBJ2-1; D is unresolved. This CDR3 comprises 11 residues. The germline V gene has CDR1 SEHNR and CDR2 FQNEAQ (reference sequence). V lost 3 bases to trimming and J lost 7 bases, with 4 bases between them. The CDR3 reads CASSFRNEQFF. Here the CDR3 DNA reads TGTGCCAGCAGCTTCAGGAATGAGCAGTTCTTC.

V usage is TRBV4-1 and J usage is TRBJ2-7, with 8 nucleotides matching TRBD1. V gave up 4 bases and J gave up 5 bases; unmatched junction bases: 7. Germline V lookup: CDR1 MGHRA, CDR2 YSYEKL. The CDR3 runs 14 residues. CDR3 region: CASSRAGGADEQYF. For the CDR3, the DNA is TGCGCCAGCAGCCGGGCAGGGGGCGCGGACGAGCAGTACTTC.

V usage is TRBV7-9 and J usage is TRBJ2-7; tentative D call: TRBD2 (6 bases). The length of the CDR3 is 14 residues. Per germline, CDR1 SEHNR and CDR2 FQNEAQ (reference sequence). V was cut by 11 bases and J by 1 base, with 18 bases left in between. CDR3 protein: CALQNRDSSYEQYF. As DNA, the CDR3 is TGTGCCCTCCAGAACCGGGACTCATCCTACGAGCAGTACTTC.

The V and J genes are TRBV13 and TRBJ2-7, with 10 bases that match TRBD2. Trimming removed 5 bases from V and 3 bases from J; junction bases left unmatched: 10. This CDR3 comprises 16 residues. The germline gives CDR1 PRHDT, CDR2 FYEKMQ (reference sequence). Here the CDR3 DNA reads TGTGCCAGCAGCGCTTCTAGCGGGAGTTCCCTCTACGAGCAGTACTTC. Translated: CASSASSGSSLYEQYF.

The CDR3 DNA reads as TGTGCCAGCAGCTTTCGCCATCCTAGCGGGAGTGGGCTAATCGGGGAGCTGTTTTTT. As protein: CASSFRHPSGSGLIGELFF. The chain uses TRBV13 and TRBJ2-2, with TRBD2 matching over 10 bases. Germline assignment: CDR1 PRHDT and CDR2 FYEKMQ (reference sequence). The CDR3 is 19 amino acids. After removal of 3 bases from V and 7 bases from J, the junction contained 17 bases not matched to a gene.

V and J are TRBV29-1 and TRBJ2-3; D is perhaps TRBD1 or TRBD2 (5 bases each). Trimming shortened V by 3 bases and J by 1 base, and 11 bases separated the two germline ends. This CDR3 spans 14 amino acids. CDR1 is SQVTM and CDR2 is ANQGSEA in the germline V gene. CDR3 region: CSVDGASGTDTQYF. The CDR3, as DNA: TGCAGCGTTGACGGGGCGAGCGGCACAGATACGCAGTATTTT.

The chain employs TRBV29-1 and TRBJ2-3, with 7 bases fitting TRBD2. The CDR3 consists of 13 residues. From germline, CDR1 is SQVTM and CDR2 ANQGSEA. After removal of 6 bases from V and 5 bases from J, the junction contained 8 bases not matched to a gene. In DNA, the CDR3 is TGCAGCGTCCCCGGACTAGGAGGAGATACGCAGTATTTT. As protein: CSVPGLGGDTQYF.

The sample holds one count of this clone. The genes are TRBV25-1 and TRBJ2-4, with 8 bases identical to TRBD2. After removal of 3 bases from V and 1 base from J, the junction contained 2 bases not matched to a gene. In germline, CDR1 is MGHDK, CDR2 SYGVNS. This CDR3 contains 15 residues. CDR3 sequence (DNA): TGTGCCAGCAGTGACTTAGCGGGGGCCAAAAACATTCAGTACTTC. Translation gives CASSDLAGAKNIQYF.

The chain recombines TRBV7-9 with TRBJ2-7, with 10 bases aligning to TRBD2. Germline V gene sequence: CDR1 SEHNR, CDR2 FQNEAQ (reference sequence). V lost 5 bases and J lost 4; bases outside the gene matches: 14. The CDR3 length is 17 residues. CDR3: CASSPPRELAGFYEQYF. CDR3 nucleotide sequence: TGTGCCAGCAGCCCGCCTCGGGAACTAGCGGGATTTTACGAGCAGTACTTC. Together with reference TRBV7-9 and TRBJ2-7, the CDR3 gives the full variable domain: DTGVSQNPRHKITKRGQNVTFRCDPISEHNRLYWYRQTLGQGPEFLTYFQNEAQLEKSRLLSDRFSAERPKGSFSTLEIQRTEQGDSAMYLCASSPPRELAGFYEQYFGPGTRLTVT.

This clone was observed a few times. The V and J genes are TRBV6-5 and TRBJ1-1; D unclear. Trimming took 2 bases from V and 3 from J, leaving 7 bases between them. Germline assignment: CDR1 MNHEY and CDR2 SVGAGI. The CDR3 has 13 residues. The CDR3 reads CASSYRADTEAFF. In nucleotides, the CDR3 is TGTGCCAGCAGTTACAGGGCGGACACTGAAGCTTTCTTT.

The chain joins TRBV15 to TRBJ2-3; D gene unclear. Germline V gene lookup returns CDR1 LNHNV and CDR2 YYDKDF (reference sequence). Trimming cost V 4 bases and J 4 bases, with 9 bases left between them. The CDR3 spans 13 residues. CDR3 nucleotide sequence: TGTGCCACCAGCACCCCCCCCTCAGATACGCAGTATTTT. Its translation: CATSTPPSDTQYF.

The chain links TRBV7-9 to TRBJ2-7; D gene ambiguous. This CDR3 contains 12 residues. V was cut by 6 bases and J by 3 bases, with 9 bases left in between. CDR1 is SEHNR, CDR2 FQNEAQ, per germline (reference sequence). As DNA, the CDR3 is TGTGCCAGCAGGTCAGGCCTCTACGAGCAGTACTTC. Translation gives CASRSGLYEQYF.

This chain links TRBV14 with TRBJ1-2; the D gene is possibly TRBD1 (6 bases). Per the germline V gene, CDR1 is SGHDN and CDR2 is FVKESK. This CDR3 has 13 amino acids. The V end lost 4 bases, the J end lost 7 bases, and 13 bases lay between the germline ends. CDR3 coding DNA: TGTGCCAGCAGCCCAGGGGCAGGGCTTGGCTACACCTTC. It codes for CASSPGAGLGYTF. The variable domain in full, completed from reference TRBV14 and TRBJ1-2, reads EAGVTQFPSHSVIEKGQTVTLRCDPISGHDNLYWYRRVMGKEIKFLLHFVKESKQDESGMPNNRFLAERTGGTYSTLKVQPAELEDSGVYFCASSPGAGLGYTFGSGTRLTVV.

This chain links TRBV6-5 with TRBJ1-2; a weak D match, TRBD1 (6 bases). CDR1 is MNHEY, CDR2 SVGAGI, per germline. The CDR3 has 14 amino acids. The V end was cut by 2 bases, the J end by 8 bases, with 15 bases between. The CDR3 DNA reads TGTGCCAGCAGTTACCTCGGGGGCGCTACGGGCTACACCTTC. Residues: CASSYLGGATGYTF.